This entry lists 5 T cell receptor beta chains sequenced from one sample in a study of shared clonotypes between healthy human individuals. Clones were sequenced by immunoSEQ multiplex PCR, and TCRdb holds only the in-frame ones, with some missing. Of some 1.5 million clones in the sample, 95% to 97% are singletons; the top ten hold 1% to 1.5%. Sequencing input: naive CD4+ T cells sorted from blood. The sample's subset: CD45RA+ positively selected. These receptors all come from a man aged 25-45 years in good health.

The chain joins TRBV15 to TRBJ2-7, with 10 positions matching TRBD2. There are 17 residues in the CDR3. Germline V gene data show CDR1 as LNHNV and CDR2 as YYDKDF (reference sequence). V dropped 0 bases and J dropped 7; count of bases not matched to a gene: 12. CDR3 loop: CATSREEGAGGPKEQYF. CDR3 DNA: TGTGCCACCAGCAGAGAAGAAGGAGCGGGAGGGCCCAAAGAGCAGTACTTC.

The chain uses TRBV10-1 and TRBJ2-1, with D tentatively TRBD1 or TRBD2 (5 bases each). In germline, CDR1 is WNHNN, CDR2 SYGVQD (reference sequence). Trimming left V 1 base short and J 9 bases short, with 7 bases between. The CDR3 has 12 amino acids. The CDR3 bases are TGCGCCAGCAGTGAGTTTGGGGGTGAGCAGTTCTTC. Residues: CASSEFGGEQFF.

The rearrangement joins TRBV5-1 to TRBJ2-6; weak D call: TRBD2 (6 bases). The CDR3 extends over 15 amino acids. Germline V gene sequence: CDR1 SGHRS, CDR2 YFSETQ. V was trimmed by 5 bases and J by 4 bases, leaving 13 bases between them. This CDR3 reads CASSNGLSGANVLTF. CDR3 DNA sequence: TGCGCCAGCAGTAACGGACTATCCGGGGCCAACGTCCTGACTTTC. The entire variable domain, with the rest obtained from reference TRBV5-1 and TRBJ2-6, is as follows: KAGVTQTPRYLIKTRGQQVTLSCSPISGHRSVSWYQQTPGQGLQFLFEYFSETQRNKGNFPGRFSGRQFSNSRSEMNVSTLELGDSALYLCASSNGLSGANVLTFGAGSRLTVL.

The chain combines TRBV2 with TRBJ1-2; a possible D gene is TRBD1 (5 bases). Germline V gene sequence: CDR1 SNHLY, CDR2 FYNNEI. Trimming stripped 6 bases from V and 2 bases from J, with 16 bases between. CDR3 length: 15 amino acids. This chain's CDR3 is CASRDGRGANYGYTF. As DNA, the CDR3 is TGTGCCAGCAGGGATGGGCGTGGGGCGAACTATGGCTACACCTTC.

This CDR3 reads CASSVGQGWVTDTQYF. CDR3 sequence (DNA): TGTGCCAGCAGCGTAGGGCAGGGGTGGGTGACAGATACGCAGTATTTT. This rearrangement joins TRBV9 to TRBJ2-3, with D perhaps matching TRBD1 (6 bases). Trimming removed 0 bases at V and 3 bases at J, with 14 bases between. The CDR3 has 16 residues. Germline values: CDR1 SGDLS, CDR2 YYNGEE.